This T cell receptor (beta chain) derives from a study of blood T cell repertoires in COVID-19. Study at large: T cells, B-cell-depleted T cells, or PBMCs provided the cDNA or gDNA that served as material.

CDR3 size: 13 residues. The germline CDR1 and CDR2 sequences are SGHRS and YFSETQ. With V trimmed by 7 bases and J by 5 bases, 6 bases remained unmatched. Sequenced by immunoSEQ multiplex PCR; TCRdb stores in-frame clones only, minus some. The profile shows about 160,000 clones, about nine tenths of them singletons. This TCR was recovered from a woman aged 55-70 years who had recovered from COVID-19. V usage is TRBV5-1 and J usage is TRBJ1-5, with 7 bases lining up with TRBD1. Specimen: peripheral blood. The CDR3 nucleotides are TGCGCCAGCGACAGGGTTGGGGATCAGCCCCAGCATTTT. As protein: CASDRVGDQPQHF.